The source of this T cell receptor beta chain is a study of tumor-infiltrating lymphocytes in primary liver carcinoma. Details on this clonotype: At one end, the junction sequence differs from germline, possibly due to a read error.

From 450 to 550 ng total RNA, TCR beta cDNA was generated with a primer in the constant region. Modified slightly, ARM-PCR produced TCR beta libraries over three nested multiplex PCR rounds. TRBV1-TRBV30 forward and Cbeta reverse primers drove the first two roughly 10-cycle rounds. One entry per CDR3 protein results from TCRdb running MiXCR on the multiplex PCR reads. Of 45,000 to 55,000 distinct CDR3 sequences detected, less than 85% appear once; the ten largest clones hold approximately 31%. Co-extraction of both nucleic acids (RNA and DNA) used roughly 19-33 mg of unsorted bulk tissue. Germline-derived CDR1 and CDR2 are SGHAT and FQNNGV. The CDR3 loop spans 13 amino acids.

The receptor was derived from a man between 40 and 49 years old with primary liver carcinoma and hepatitis B virus infection. The V call is TRBV11-2, the J call TRBJ2-1; TRBD2 is a possible D gene (5 bases). Sequenced: liver tumor tissue from sampling region 5. Subset here: tumor region T5, tumor centre. DNA of the CDR3: TGTGCTAGCAGTTCCGGGCTAGCCAAGGAGCAGCTCTTC. Amino acids: CASSSGLAKEQLF. The full variable domain, rest sourced from reference TRBV11-2 and TRBJ2-1, is EAGVAQSPRYKIIEKRQSVAFWCNPISGHATLYWYQQILGQGPKLLIQFQNNGVVDDSQLPKDRFSAERLKGVDSTLKIQPAKLEDSAVYLCASSSGLAKEQLFGPGTRLTVL.